Each of the 22 T cell receptor beta chains below was sequenced from the same sample in a study of cytomegalovirus exposure and HLA in healthy donors. Primers for the PCR totalled 60 Vbeta and 13 Jbeta. Libraries were prepared by immunoSEQ multiplex PCR; TCRdb keeps only in-frame clonotypes and omits some of them. In the table there are around 100,000 clones, less than 80% of which are singletons. The sequenced sample was PBMCs. The source is a man aged 35 to 55 in good health and CMV-seronegative.

The rearrangement links TRBV6-5 to TRBJ1-6; 11 positions match TRBD1. This CDR3 comprises 14 residues. Looked up from germline, CDR1 is MNHEY and CDR2 is SVGAGI. The trim removed 6 bases at V and 9 bases at J, leaving 4 bases unmatched. The CDR3 loop is CASRPGTGGSPLHF. The CDR3 DNA reads as TGTGCCAGCAGGCCCGGGACAGGGGGTTCACCCCTCCACTTT.

This chain joins TRBV5-1 and TRBJ2-2; D is perhaps TRBD1 (5 bases). V shed 2 bases and J shed 3 bases, with 11 bases lying between them. The CDR3 sequence is 15 residues long. The germline V gene encodes CDR1 SGHRS and CDR2 YFSETQ. CDR3 nucleotides: TGCGCCAGCAGCTTCGCAGGGTCGGACACCGGGGAGCTGTTTTTT. This translates into CASSFAGSDTGELFF. The full variable domain, its missing parts supplied by reference TRBV5-1 and TRBJ2-2, is KAGVTQTPRYLIKTRGQQVTLSCSPISGHRSVSWYQQTPGQGLQFLFEYFSETQRNKGNFPGRFSGRQFSNSRSEMNVSTLELGDSALYLCASSFAGSDTGELFFGEGSRLTVL.

The chain is built from TRBV19 and TRBJ2-6; maybe TRBD2 (5 bases). Germline assignment: CDR1 LNHDA and CDR2 SQIVND (reference sequence). V was clipped by 8 bases and J by 4 bases, with 9 bases between them. This CDR3 spans 13 amino acids. The CDR3 is CASGEWGANVLTF. Here the CDR3 DNA reads TGTGCCAGTGGGGAGTGGGGGGCCAACGTCCTGACTTTC. The variable domain in full, completed from reference TRBV19 and TRBJ2-6, reads DGGITQSPKYLFRKEGQNVTLSCEQNLNHDAMYWYRQDPGQGLRLIYYSQIVNDFQKGDIAEGYSVSREKKESFPLTVTSAQKNPTAFYLCASGEWGANVLTFGAGSRLTVL.

The chain recombines TRBV28 with TRBJ1-2; D unclear. Germline V gene lookup returns CDR1 MDHEN and CDR2 SYDVKM. CDR3 length equals 15 residues. Trimming shortened V by 6 bases and J by 3 bases, and 17 bases separated the two germline ends. The CDR3 loop reads CASSLLGGRDYGYTF. The DNA of the CDR3 is TGTGCCAGCAGCCTTCTGGGAGGTCGGGACTATGGCTACACCTTC.

The chain carries TRBV7-9 and TRBJ1-6; unclear D gene. The CDR3 has 15 residues. Trimming shortened V by 2 bases and J by 7 bases, and 12 bases separated the two germline ends. Germline CDR1 is SEHNR and CDR2 is FQNEAQ (reference sequence). For the CDR3, the DNA is TGTGCCAGCAGCTTAAACGCGGTGAACAATTCACCCCTCCACTTT. It specifies CASSLNAVNNSPLHF.

In DNA form, the CDR3 reads TGTGCCAGCTCACCAGACCGCGGGGCGGGTCGTCAAGAGACCCAGTACTTC. Its translation: CASSPDRGAGRQETQYF. This chain connects TRBV18 to TRBJ2-5; D is perhaps TRBD2 (6 bases). Deletions cut 2 bases from V and 2 bases from J, with 18 bases between. CDR3 length equals 17 residues. Germline V gene lookup returns CDR1 KGHSH and CDR2 LQKENI.

Points on this clone: Other DNA sequences in the sample encode the same CDR3. The chain combines TRBV18 with TRBJ1-1; D perhaps matches TRBD1 (5 bases). Per germline, CDR1 KGHSH and CDR2 LQKENI. V was clipped by 2 bases and J by 1 base, with 5 bases between them. The CDR3 length is 13 residues. CDR3 region: CASSPGQNTEAFF. The CDR3 coding sequence is TGTGCCAGCTCACCAGGACAGAACACTGAAGCTTTCTTT.

To note about this clone: This sample also contains other DNA sequences that code for the same CDR3. V and J are TRBV7-2 and TRBJ1-1; possible D gene TRBD1, 6 bases. Trimming pared 1 base from V and 4 bases from J, leaving 10 bases between. Looked up from germline, CDR1 is SGHTA and CDR2 is FQGNSA. This CDR3 is built from 14 residues. The CDR3 loop reads CASSLVRGSTEAFF. CDR3 coding DNA: TGTGCCAGCAGCTTAGTTAGGGGGAGCACTGAAGCTTTCTTT.

The chain recombines TRBV30 with TRBJ2-1, with D possibly TRBD2 on 5 matching bases. Germline-derived CDR1 and CDR2 are GTSNPN and SVGIG (reference sequence). V was shortened by 4 bases and J by 4 bases, with 14 bases between the two germline ends. The CDR3 is made up of 14 amino acids. CDR3 DNA sequence: TGTGCCTGGATAGACGGGAATTCTTACAATGAGCAGTTCTTC. Translating gives CAWIDGNSYNEQFF.

The V and J genes are TRBV28 and TRBJ1-4; perhaps TRBD1 as D (6 bases). Trimming removed 10 bases from V and 8 bases from J, with 17 bases in between. The CDR3 extends over 13 amino acids. Germline CDR1 MDHEN, CDR2 SYDVKM. The CDR3 spells CATNPGGREKLFF. CDR3 nucleotides: TGTGCCACCAACCCCGGGGGGCGGGAAAAACTGTTTTTT.

The chain is built from TRBV5-6 and TRBJ1-5; weak D call: TRBD1 (6 bases). The CDR3 covers 16 residues. The germline V gene has CDR1 SGHDT and CDR2 YYEEEE. Trimming pared 1 base from V and 0 bases from J, leaving 11 bases between. The CDR3 bases are TGTGCCAGCAGCTTGTTGGGGGCCCATAGCAATCAGCCCCAGCATTTT. This codes for CASSLLGAHSNQPQHF. Full variable domain (missing parts from reference TRBV5-6 and TRBJ1-5): DAGVTQSPTHLIKTRGQQVTLRCSPKSGHDTVSWYQQALGQGPQFIFQYYEEEERQRGNFPDRFSGHQFPNYSSELNVNALLLGDSALYLCASSLLGAHSNQPQHFGDGTRLSIL.

V is TRBV19 and J is TRBJ1-5; D is perhaps TRBD1 (5 bases). Trimming removed 5 bases at V and 5 bases at J, with 25 bases between. The CDR3 runs 18 residues. Germline loops: CDR1 LNHDA, CDR2 SQIVND (reference sequence). CDR3 coding DNA: TGTGCCAGTAGTCCGGAGGCAGGGTGGAGGGGCGCTCATCAGCCCCAGCATTTT. Translating gives CASSPEAGWRGAHQPQHF.

This chain links TRBV6-1 with TRBJ1-1, with 8 bases matching TRBD1. Trimming at V came to 3 bases and at J to 0 bases, leaving 6 bases not matched to a gene. The CDR3 length is 16 residues. Germline loops: CDR1 MNHNS, CDR2 SASEGT. The CDR3 nucleotides read TGTGCCAGCAGTGACGTGACAGGGGCCATGAACACTGAAGCTTTCTTT. Translation gives CASSDVTGAMNTEAFF.

This clone has a single count. Germline is not matched at one junction end, which may reflect a read error. This chain uses TRBV4-3 with TRBJ1-4, with TRBD1 matching 8 bases. Germline V gene sequence: CDR1 LGHNA, CDR2 YSLEER. There are 18 residues in the CDR3. The CDR3, as DNA: TGCGCCAGCAGCCAAGATGGGGCAGGGGGCGTGGGCCGTGAAAAACTGCTTTTT. It specifies CASSQDGAGGVGREKLLF.

The chain employs TRBV30 and TRBJ2-5; D uncertain. The germline CDR1 and CDR2 sequences are GTSNPN and SVGIG (reference sequence). The CDR3 sequence is 12 residues long. The V gene lost 3 bases and the J gene lost 5 bases, with 10 bases spanning the gap. CDR3 in DNA: TGTGCCTGGAGCCCAGCCGGGGAGACCCAGTACTTC. It translates to CAWSPAGETQYF.

This clone turned up a few times. Within the sample, other DNA sequences also encode this same CDR3. The chain couples TRBV7-3 to TRBJ1-6; D gene uncertain. Germline values: CDR1 SGHTA, CDR2 FQGTGA. This CDR3 contains 14 residues. The V end lost 3 bases, the J end lost 0 bases, and 3 bases lay between the germline ends. For the CDR3, the DNA is TGTGCCAGCAGCTTCAACTCCTATAATTCACCCCTCCACTTT. Its protein product is CASSFNSYNSPLHF.

The chain employs TRBV7-6 and TRBJ1-5; D uncertain. V lost 1 base and J 2 bases, leaving 9 bases between the germline ends. The CDR3 covers 15 residues. CDR1 is SGHVS and CDR2 is FNYEAQ in the germline V gene. The CDR3 is CASSLEPSGNQPQHF. Here the CDR3 DNA reads TGTGCCAGCAGCTTAGAACCCTCGGGCAATCAGCCCCAGCATTTT.

This chain uses TRBV27 with TRBJ1-2; 9 nucleotides agree with TRBD1. Losses at the gene ends were 6 bases for V and 8 bases for J; bases not matched to a gene: 10. Germline V gene sequence: CDR1 MNHEY, CDR2 SMNVEV (reference sequence). The CDR3 is made up of 14 amino acids. The CDR3 DNA is TGTGCCAGCAGGCCAACCAAGGACAGGGGCGGCTACACCTTC. Amino acid sequence: CASRPTKDRGGYTF.

A few counts support this clone. At one end, the junction sequence differs from germline, possibly due to a read error. V gene TRBV7-9 combines with J gene TRBJ2-1; TRBD2 aligns across 11 bases. This CDR3 spans 16 amino acids. Germline CDR1 SEHNR, CDR2 FQNEAQ (reference sequence). In DNA form, the CDR3 reads TGTTCCAGCAGCATAACTAGCGGGGGCCCACTTCGCGAGCAGTTCTTC. This gives the protein CSSSITSGGPLREQFF.

The V call is TRBV4-2, the J call TRBJ1-1, with D perhaps TRBD1 (6 bases). Germline loops: CDR1 LGHNA, CDR2 YNFKEQ. V lost 4 bases to trimming and J lost 4 bases, with 16 bases between them. The CDR3 covers 15 residues. CDR3 coding DNA: TGTGCCAGCAGCCGCGAATTGACAGGAGCCACTGAAGCTTTCTTT. It encodes CASSRELTGATEAFF.

The V and J genes are TRBV5-4 and TRBJ2-1, with a possible D match to TRBD1 (5 bases). Germline CDR1 is SGHNT and CDR2 is YYREEE (reference sequence). V lost 1 base and J 4 bases, leaving 15 bases between the germline ends. The CDR3 has 16 amino acids. CDR3 residues: CASSLFAGPIYNEQFF. The CDR3 nucleotides are TGTGCCAGCAGCTTGTTCGCAGGGCCAATTTACAATGAGCAGTTCTTC.

This sequence joins TRBV29-1 and TRBJ1-2, with a tentative D call TRBD1 (6 bases). Per the germline V gene, CDR1 is SQVTM and CDR2 is ANQGSEA. CDR3 length: 15 residues. The V end was cut by 6 bases, the J end by 4 bases, with 21 bases between. The CDR3 reads CSVLSSQGRGYGYTF. The CDR3 bases are TGCAGCGTCCTCTCCTCCCAGGGCAGGGGCTATGGCTACACCTTC.